These 23 T cell receptor beta chains share one sample of origin, sequenced in a study of blood T cell repertoires in COVID-19 (dated by TCRdb to about 2020). The library relied on the immunoSEQ multiplex PCR assay. In its TCRdb copy, this immuneACCESS table keeps in-frame sequences only and misses some clones. Where compared with another copy, unresolved V genes explain less than half of these, and the others have no known cause. The sample profile shows around 220,000 clones; about four fifths of them were found once. Jointly, the top ten make up 7.8% of the sample. The specimen was peripheral blood. Receptors originate from an elderly woman with COVID-19, enrolled during active disease.

The chain carries TRBV28 and TRBJ2-5; 9 bases align to TRBD2. V was pared by 5 bases and J by 4 bases, with 5 bases of the junction left unmatched. This CDR3 contains 14 residues. CDR1 is MDHEN and CDR2 is SYDVKM in the germline V gene. The CDR3 reads CASSPSGGIETQYF. The DNA of the CDR3 is TGTGCCAGCAGTCCGAGCGGGGGGATAGAGACCCAGTACTTC.

The chain combines TRBV7-2 with TRBJ1-4; maybe TRBD1 (5 bases). The CDR3 sequence is 13 residues long. V gave up 3 bases and J gave up 8 bases, with 10 bases separating them. Germline V gene data show CDR1 as SGHTA and CDR2 as FQGNSA. The CDR3 nucleotides read TGTGCCAGCAGCTTGGGGGGGAGGGAAAAACTGTTTTTT. Translating gives CASSLGGREKLFF.

The chain joins TRBV6-5 to TRBJ1-1, with 10 bases matching TRBD1. V shed 7 bases, J shed 1 base, and the junction held 3 bases outside the gene matches. This CDR3 is built from 14 residues. The germline gives CDR1 MNHEY, CDR2 SVGAGI. The CDR3 coding sequence is TGTGCCAGCACCCGACAGGGGGCGAACACTGAAGCTTTCTTT. It yields the protein CASTRQGANTEAFF.

The table lists this clone with a few counts. This chain joins TRBV5-4 and TRBJ2-5, with TRBD2 matching over 9 bases. From germline, CDR1 is SGHNT and CDR2 YYREEE (reference sequence). The junction had 11 bases not matched to a gene; V was cut back by 4 bases and J by 13 bases. This CDR3 region has 13 residues. CDR3 region: CASSTLAGGTLYF. The CDR3 DNA follows: TGTGCCAGCAGCACCCTTGCGGGGGGGACGTTGTACTTC.

The chain recombines TRBV15 with TRBJ1-6, with D unclear. Trimming took off 4 bases at V and 14 bases at J, with 15 bases between the two ends. The CDR3 is made up of 13 amino acids. CDR1 is LNHNV and CDR2 is YYDKDF in the germline V gene (reference sequence). The CDR3 loop reads CATSTPQRGSLHF. The CDR3 region has the DNA TGTGCCACCAGCACACCCCAACGGGGATCCCTCCACTTT. The full variable domain, completed using reference TRBV15 and TRBJ1-6, is DAMVIQNPRYQVTQFGKPVTLSCSQTLNHNVMYWYQQKSSQAPKLLFHYYDKDFNNEADTPDNFQSRRPNTSFCFLDIRSPGLGDTAMYLCATSTPQRGSLHFGNGTRLTVT.

This clone turned up a few times. The rearrangement joins TRBV9 to TRBJ2-1, with 12 bases matching TRBD2. The CDR3 runs 15 residues. J was trimmed by 5 bases and V by 4 bases; bases with no gene match: 4. Germline loops: CDR1 SGDLS, CDR2 YYNGEE. The CDR3 region has the DNA TGTGCCAGCAGCCTTCTAGCGGGGGGGAACAATGAGCAGTTCTTC. Amino acids: CASSLLAGGNNEQFF.

The chain employs TRBV29-1 and TRBJ2-3, with TRBD2 matching over 10 bases. This CDR3 contains 14 residues. Germline V lookup: CDR1 SQVTM, CDR2 ANQGSEA. Germline trimming cut 5 bases from V and 1 base from J; bases unmatched to any gene: 3. DNA for the CDR3: TGCAGCGTTTCCGGGACTAGCGGCACAGATACGCAGTATTTT. Protein sequence: CSVSGTSGTDTQYF.

The chain recombines TRBV3-1 (or the pseudogene TRBV3-2) with TRBJ2-5; 12 bases align to TRBD2. The CDR3 length is 15 residues. J lost 5 bases, V lost 3 bases, and 4 bases had no gene match. Germline V gives CDR1 LGHDT, CDR2 YNNKEL (reference sequence). The CDR3 sequence: CASSQQTSGGETQYF. The DNA for the CDR3 is TGTGCCAGCAGCCAGCAGACTAGCGGGGGTGAGACCCAGTACTTC.

In its sample, this clone was seen once. CDR3 loop: CATSSGGSSLAQQFF. The CDR3, as DNA: TGTGCCACCAGCAGTGGCGGCAGTTCCTTAGCCCAGCAGTTCTTC. The rearrangement joins TRBV15 to TRBJ2-1; D is unresolved. Trimming cost V 3 bases and J 11 bases, with 20 bases left between them. Germline V gives CDR1 LNHNV, CDR2 YYDKDF (reference sequence). This CDR3 has 15 amino acids.

This clone appeared a single time. This rearrangement joins TRBV20-1 to TRBJ2-7; possible D gene TRBD2, 5 bases. The CDR3 runs 18 residues. Germline-derived CDR1 and CDR2 are DFQATT and SNEGSKA (reference sequence). Trimming shortened V by 3 bases and J by 1 base, and 25 bases separated the two germline ends. The CDR3 spells CSASRGGLARAGSYEQYF. CDR3 nucleotide sequence: TGCAGTGCTAGTCGAGGCGGGCTAGCCCGAGCCGGATCCTACGAGCAGTACTTC.

This chain uses TRBV3-1 (or the pseudogene TRBV3-2) with TRBJ2-7; perhaps TRBD2 as D (6 bases). The V end was cut by 8 bases, the J end by 4 bases, with 9 bases between. The germline CDR1 and CDR2 sequences are LGHDT and YNNKEL (reference sequence). CDR3 length equals 11 residues. The CDR3 here is CASGGWYEQYF. The CDR3 DNA reads as TGTGCCAGCGGAGGGTGGTACGAGCAGTACTTC.

This clone was counted between two and nine times. The chain recombines TRBV3-1 (or the pseudogene TRBV3-2) with TRBJ1-1, with a weak D call TRBD1 (6 bases). This CDR3 has 16 amino acids. Trimming took 1 base from V and 6 from J, leaving 18 bases between them. In germline, CDR1 is LGHDT, CDR2 YNNKEL (reference sequence). In DNA, the CDR3 is TGTGCCAGCAGCCAAGGGGGGGGACATCTCGGTTCTGAAGCTTTCTTT. As protein: CASSQGGGHLGSEAFF.

This rearrangement joins TRBV5-6 to TRBJ2-7, with D unresolved. V was shortened by 1 base and J by 0 bases, with 5 bases between the two germline ends. This CDR3 region has 13 residues. Per the germline V gene, CDR1 is SGHDT and CDR2 is YYEEEE. The CDR3 reads CASSLSLSYEQYF. The CDR3 DNA is TGTGCCAGCAGCTTGTCCCTCTCCTACGAGCAGTACTTC. The full variable domain, its missing parts supplied by reference TRBV5-6 and TRBJ2-7, is DAGVTQSPTHLIKTRGQQVTLRCSPKSGHDTVSWYQQALGQGPQFIFQYYEEEERQRGNFPDRFSGHQFPNYSSELNVNALLLGDSALYLCASSLSLSYEQYFGPGTRLTVT.

The rearrangement uses TRBV19 and TRBJ1-5, with 9 bases that match TRBD1. The V and J ends lost 6 bases and 8 bases, in that order; junction bases with no gene match: 14. The CDR3 has 16 amino acids. CDR1 and CDR2 (germline): LNHDA, SQIVND (reference sequence). The chain's CDR3 is CASRSGQGSPREPQHF. As DNA, the CDR3 is TGTGCCAGTAGATCTGGACAGGGGAGCCCGAGGGAGCCCCAGCATTTT. The full variable domain, in which reference TRBV19 and TRBJ1-5 provide the parts outside the CDR3, is DGGITQSPKYLFRKEGQNVTLSCEQNLNHDAMYWYRQDPGQGLRLIYYSQIVNDFQKGDIAEGYSVSREKKESFPLTVTSAQKNPTAFYLCASRSGQGSPREPQHFGDGTRLSIL.

Comments on this clone: The sample holds other DNA sequences that translate to the same CDR3. The chain joins TRBV3-1 (or the pseudogene TRBV3-2) to TRBJ2-3; 10 bases match TRBD2. The CDR3 is 15 amino acids. V trimming: 4 bases; J trimming: 0 bases; junction bases outside the gene matches: 1. CDR1 and CDR2 (germline): LGHDT, YNNKEL (reference sequence). The CDR3 DNA reads TGTGCCAGCAGCCCACTAGCGGGGAGCACAGATACGCAGTATTTT. This codes for CASSPLAGSTDTQYF.

This clone was picked up one time. The chain carries TRBV2 and TRBJ1-6; D unresolved. Germline V gene lookup returns CDR1 SNHLY and CDR2 FYNNEI. The ends were cut back, 6 bases at V and 14 bases at J, with 17 bases in the middle. The CDR3 covers 13 residues. The CDR3 is CASRGGGYESLHF. DNA for the CDR3: TGTGCCAGCAGAGGAGGAGGGTATGAATCCCTCCACTTT.

This clone is a singleton in its sample. This CDR3 is CASSEGTGLYGYTF. The CDR3 nucleotides are TGTGCCAGCAGTGAGGGGACAGGCCTCTATGGCTACACCTTC. This chain joins TRBV6-1 and TRBJ1-2, with 8 bases that match TRBD1. Unmatched junction bases numbered 4, after V lost 3 bases and J lost 4 bases. Germline CDR1 and CDR2: MNHNS and SASEGT. The CDR3 is made up of 14 amino acids.

The chain has TRBV6-7 and TRBJ2-2; 9 bases agree with TRBD1. TRBV6-7 is an open reading frame, and its role is uncertain. After removal of 6 bases from V and 4 bases from J, the junction contained 9 bases not matched to a gene. CDR3 length equals 16 residues. The CDR3 DNA is TGTGCCAGCAGAATCACAGGGGGCCAGACCACCGGGGAGCTGTTTTTT. Translated, it gives CASRITGGQTTGELFF.

The rearrangement links TRBV15 to TRBJ2-7, with 11 bases lining up with TRBD2. Looked up from germline, CDR1 is LNHNV and CDR2 is YYDKDF (reference sequence). CDR3 length: 16 residues. V shed 4 bases and J 2 bases; nucleotides not matched to a gene: 7. CDR3 in amino acids: CATSTGLGLAAYEQYF. As DNA, the CDR3 is TGTGCCACCAGCACAGGGTTGGGACTAGCGGCCTACGAGCAGTACTTC.

The rearrangement joins TRBV5-1 to TRBJ2-1, with D possibly matching TRBD2 (6 bases). Germline values: CDR1 SGHRS, CDR2 YFSETQ. The ends were cut back, 4 bases at V and 4 bases at J, with 15 bases in the middle. This CDR3 contains 15 residues. The CDR3 coding sequence is TGCGCCAGCAGCCCTGGGGGGACGGTTTACAATGAGCAGTTCTTC. Its translation is CASSPGGTVYNEQFF.

This clone was observed a handful of times. The chain carries TRBV19 and TRBJ2-1; D is ambiguous. The CDR3 runs to 11 residues. V lost 5 bases to trimming and J lost 7 bases, with 6 bases between them. CDR1 LNHDA and CDR2 SQIVND come from the germline V gene (reference sequence). The CDR3 bases are TGTGCCAGTAGTCTTTTAAATGAGCAGTTCTTC. The encoded protein is CASSLLNEQFF.

This clone appeared once. CDR3 region: CASSASGAYNEQFF. CDR3 DNA: TGCGCCAGCAGTGCTAGCGGTGCCTACAATGAGCAGTTCTTC. The chain recombines TRBV5-1 with TRBJ2-1, with 7 bases that match TRBD2. V lost 5 bases to trimming and J lost 2 bases; unmatched junction nucleotides: 4. The germline CDR1 and CDR2 sequences are SGHRS and YFSETQ. The CDR3 has 14 amino acids.

In its sample, this clone was seen a few times. The V gene is TRBV5-5, the J gene TRBJ1-6; D ambiguous. V was cut by 4 bases and J by 8 bases, with 22 bases left in between. Germline values: CDR1 SGHKS, CDR2 YYEKEE (reference sequence). There are 17 residues in the CDR3. The CDR3 coding sequence is TGTGCCAGCAGCATTGGGTTCGGGGATCCCGTCCATTCACCCCTCCACTTT. Translation gives CASSIGFGDPVHSPLHF.